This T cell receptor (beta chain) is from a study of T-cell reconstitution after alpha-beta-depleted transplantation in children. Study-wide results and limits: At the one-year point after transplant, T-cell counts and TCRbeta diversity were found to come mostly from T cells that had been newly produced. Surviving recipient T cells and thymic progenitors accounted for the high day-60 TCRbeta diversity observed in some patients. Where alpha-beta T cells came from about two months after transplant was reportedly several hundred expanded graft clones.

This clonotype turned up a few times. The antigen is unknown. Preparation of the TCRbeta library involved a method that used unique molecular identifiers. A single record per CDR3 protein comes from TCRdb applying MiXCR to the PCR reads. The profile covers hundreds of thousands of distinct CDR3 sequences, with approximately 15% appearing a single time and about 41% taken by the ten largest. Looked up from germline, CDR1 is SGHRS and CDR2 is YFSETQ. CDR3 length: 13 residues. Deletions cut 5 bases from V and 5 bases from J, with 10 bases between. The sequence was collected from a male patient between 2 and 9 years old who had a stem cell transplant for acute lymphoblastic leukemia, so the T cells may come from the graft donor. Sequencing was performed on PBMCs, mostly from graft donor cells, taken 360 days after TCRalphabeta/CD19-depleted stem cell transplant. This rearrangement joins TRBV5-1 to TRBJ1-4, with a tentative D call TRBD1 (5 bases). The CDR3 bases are TGCGCCAGCAGTTCGGGGCGAAATGAAAAACTGTTTTTT. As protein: CASSSGRNEKLFF. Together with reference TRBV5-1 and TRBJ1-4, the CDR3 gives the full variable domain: KAGVTQTPRYLIKTRGQQVTLSCSPISGHRSVSWYQQTPGQGLQFLFEYFSETQRNKGNFPGRFSGRQFSNSRSEMNVSTLELGDSALYLCASSSGRNEKLFFGSGTQLSVL.